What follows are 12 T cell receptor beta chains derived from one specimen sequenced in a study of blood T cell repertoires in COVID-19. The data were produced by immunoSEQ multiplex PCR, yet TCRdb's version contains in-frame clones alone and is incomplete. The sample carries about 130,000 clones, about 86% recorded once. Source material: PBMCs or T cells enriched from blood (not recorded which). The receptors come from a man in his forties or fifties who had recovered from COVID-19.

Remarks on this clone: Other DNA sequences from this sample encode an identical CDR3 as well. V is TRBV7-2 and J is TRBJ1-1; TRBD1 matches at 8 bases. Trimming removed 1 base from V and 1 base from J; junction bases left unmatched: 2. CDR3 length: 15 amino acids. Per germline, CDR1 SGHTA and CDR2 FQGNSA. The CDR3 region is CASSLGDRRNTEAFF. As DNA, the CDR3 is TGTGCCAGCAGCTTAGGGGACAGGCGGAACACTGAAGCTTTCTTT.

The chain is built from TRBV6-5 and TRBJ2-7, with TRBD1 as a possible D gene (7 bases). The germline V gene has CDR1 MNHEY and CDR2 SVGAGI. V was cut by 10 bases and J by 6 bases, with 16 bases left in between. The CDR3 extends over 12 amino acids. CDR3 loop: CATGDQGGEQYF. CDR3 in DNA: TGTGCCACGGGGGACCAGGGGGGCGAGCAGTACTTC.

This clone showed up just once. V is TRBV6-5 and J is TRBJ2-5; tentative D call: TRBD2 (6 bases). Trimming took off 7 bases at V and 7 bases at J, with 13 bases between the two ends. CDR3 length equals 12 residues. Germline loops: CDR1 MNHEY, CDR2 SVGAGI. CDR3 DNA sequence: TGTGCCAGCAACGGCGGGGCCGGGACCCAGTACTTC. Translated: CASNGGAGTQYF.

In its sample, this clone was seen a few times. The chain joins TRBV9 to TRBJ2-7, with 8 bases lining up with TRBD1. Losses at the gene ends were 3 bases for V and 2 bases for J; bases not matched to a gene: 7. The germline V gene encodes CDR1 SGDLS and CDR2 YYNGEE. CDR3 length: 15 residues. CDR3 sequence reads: CASSEHRGWTYEQYF. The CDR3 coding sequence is TGTGCCAGCAGCGAACACAGGGGGTGGACCTACGAGCAGTACTTC.

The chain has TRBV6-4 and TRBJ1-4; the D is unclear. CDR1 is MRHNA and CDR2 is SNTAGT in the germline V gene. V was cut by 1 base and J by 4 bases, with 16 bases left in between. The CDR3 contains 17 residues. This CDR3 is CASSDLSGTCLNEKLFF. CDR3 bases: TGTGCCAGCAGTGACTTGTCAGGAACGTGCCTTAATGAAAAACTGTTTTTT.

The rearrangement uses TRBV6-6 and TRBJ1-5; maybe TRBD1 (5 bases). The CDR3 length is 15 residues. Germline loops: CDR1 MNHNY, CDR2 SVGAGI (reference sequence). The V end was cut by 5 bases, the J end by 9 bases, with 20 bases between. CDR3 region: CASSKYGTPDLPQHF. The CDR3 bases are TGTGCCAGCAGTAAATACGGGACTCCGGATCTGCCCCAGCATTTT.

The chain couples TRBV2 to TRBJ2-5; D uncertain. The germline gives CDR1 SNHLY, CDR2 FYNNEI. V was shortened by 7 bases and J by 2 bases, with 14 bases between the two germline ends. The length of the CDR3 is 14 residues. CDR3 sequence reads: CASTDRGQQETQYF. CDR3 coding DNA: TGTGCCAGCACCGATAGAGGCCAGCAAGAGACCCAGTACTTC.

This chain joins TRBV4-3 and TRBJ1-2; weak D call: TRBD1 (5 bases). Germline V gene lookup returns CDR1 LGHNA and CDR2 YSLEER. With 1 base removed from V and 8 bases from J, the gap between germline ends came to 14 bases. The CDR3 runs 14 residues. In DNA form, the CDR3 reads TGCGCCAGCAGCCAAGCCACCAGACAGTACGGCTACACCTTC. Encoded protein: CASSQATRQYGYTF.

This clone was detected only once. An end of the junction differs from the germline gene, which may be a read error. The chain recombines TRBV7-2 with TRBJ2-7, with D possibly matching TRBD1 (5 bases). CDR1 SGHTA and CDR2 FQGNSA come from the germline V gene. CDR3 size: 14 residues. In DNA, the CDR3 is TGTGCCAGCAGCTTACAGTCAGGGATCGACGAGCGGTACTTC. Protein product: CASSLQSGIDERYF.

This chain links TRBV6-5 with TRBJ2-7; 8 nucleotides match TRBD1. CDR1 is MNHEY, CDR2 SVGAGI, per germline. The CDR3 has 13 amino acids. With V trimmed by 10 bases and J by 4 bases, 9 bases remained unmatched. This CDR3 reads CATLYRGEYEQYF. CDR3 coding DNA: TGTGCCACCCTTTACAGGGGGGAATACGAGCAGTACTTC.

CDR3 residues: CASSYQATKNTGELFF. The CDR3 nucleotides are TGTGCCAGCTCCTATCAGGCGACCAAGAACACCGGGGAGCTGTTTTTT. V and J are TRBV18 and TRBJ2-2; no reliable D call. The V gene lost 6 bases and the J gene lost 1 base, with 15 bases spanning the gap. This CDR3 region has 16 residues. The germline gives CDR1 KGHSH, CDR2 LQKENI.

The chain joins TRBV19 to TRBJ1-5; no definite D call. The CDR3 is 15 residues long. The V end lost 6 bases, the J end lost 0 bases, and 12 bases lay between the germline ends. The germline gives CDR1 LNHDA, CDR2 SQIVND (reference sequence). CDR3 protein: CASSQTLNSNQPQHF. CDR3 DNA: TGTGCCAGTAGCCAGACATTGAATAGCAATCAGCCCCAGCATTTT. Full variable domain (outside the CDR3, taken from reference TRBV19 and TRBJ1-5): DGGITQSPKYLFRKEGQNVTLSCEQNLNHDAMYWYRQDPGQGLRLIYYSQIVNDFQKGDIAEGYSVSREKKESFPLTVTSAQKNPTAFYLCASSQTLNSNQPQHFGDGTRLSIL.